Below, 20 T cell receptor beta chains from the same sample are listed, as sequenced in a study of T cell changes during pregnancy in multiple sclerosis. Sequencing was performed with immunoSEQ multiplex PCR; in TCRdb, only in-frame clones are kept and a portion is missing. The table includes more than 90,000 clones, 80% to 95% detected once. The starting material was peripheral blood, obtained in the second trimester of pregnancy. These receptors were collected from a female donor with multiple sclerosis, enrolled in a pregnancy study.

The rearrangement uses TRBV27 and TRBJ2-2; D ambiguous. Germline loops: CDR1 MNHEY, CDR2 SMNVEV (reference sequence). V lost 6 bases and J 7 bases, leaving 21 bases between the germline ends. The CDR3 length is 16 residues. The CDR3 bases are TGTGCCAGCAGCTTTCGGAGCACTTCCCGAAACGGGGAGCTGTTTTTT. It yields the protein CASSFRSTSRNGELFF.

The chain has TRBV14 and TRBJ2-2; TRBD2 aligns across 12 bases. The CDR3 spans 19 residues. With V trimmed by 0 bases and J by 7 bases, 12 bases remained unmatched. CDR1 and CDR2 (germline): SGHDN, FVKESK. CDR3 DNA: TGTGCCAGCAGCCAAGATCTACCCGGACTAGCGGGAATTGGCGGGGAGCTGTTTTTT. It translates to CASSQDLPGLAGIGGELFF. Supplemented by reference TRBV14 and TRBJ2-2, the full variable domain reads EAGVTQFPSHSVIEKGQTVTLRCDPISGHDNLYWYRRVMGKEIKFLLHFVKESKQDESGMPNNRFLAERTGGTYSTLKVQPAELEDSGVYFCASSQDLPGLAGIGGELFFGEGSRLTVL.

This clone was seen a single time. The chain employs TRBV27 and TRBJ2-3; tentative D call: TRBD1 (5 bases). The V end lost 6 bases, the J end lost 0 bases, and 10 bases lay between the germline ends. The CDR3 has 14 amino acids. Germline values: CDR1 MNHEY, CDR2 SMNVEV (reference sequence). The CDR3 sequence is CASRTEPSTDTQYF. The CDR3 bases are TGTGCCAGCAGGACAGAACCTAGCACAGATACGCAGTATTTT.

The chain links TRBV5-1 to TRBJ2-7; D call uncertain. Trimming removed 4 bases from V and 0 bases from J, with 5 bases in between. Germline V gene lookup returns CDR1 SGHRS and CDR2 YFSETQ. The CDR3 length is 12 residues. The CDR3 region is CASSRVSYEQYF. The DNA for the CDR3 is TGCGCCAGCAGCAGAGTCTCCTACGAGCAGTACTTC.

The J gene is TRBJ2-1, the V gene TRBV6-6, with TRBD1 as a possible D gene (5 bases). Trimming stripped 1 base from V and 5 bases from J, with 12 bases between. CDR3 size: 15 residues. Germline V CDR1 and CDR2: MNHNY, SVGAGI (reference sequence). The CDR3 here is CASSYLQGLNNEQFF. The CDR3 nucleotides are TGTGCCAGCAGTTACTTGCAGGGCCTAAACAATGAGCAGTTCTTC.

The chain links TRBV5-4 to TRBJ2-5, with TRBD2 matching 12 bases. The CDR3 length is 15 residues. Germline CDR1 SGHNT, CDR2 YYREEE (reference sequence). V shed 9 bases and J 5 bases; nucleotides not matched to a gene: 11. CDR3 DNA: TGTGCCATCTCGACTAGCGGGAGAGGAATGGAGACCCAGTACTTC. Its translation is CAISTSGRGMETQYF.

This clone was seen only a few times. The gene calls are TRBV19 and TRBJ1-5; 8 bases are a match to TRBD1. V lost 6 bases, J lost 6 bases, and 7 bases stayed unmatched. This CDR3 has 14 residues. Germline V gene lookup returns CDR1 LNHDA and CDR2 SQIVND (reference sequence). Written as DNA, the CDR3 is TGTGCCAGTAGCCCAGGACAGGGAAGTCAGCCCCAGCATTTT. Residues: CASSPGQGSQPQHF.

A note on this clone: At one of its ends the junction is not consistent with the germline gene, which may arise from a read error. The gene calls are TRBV7-9 and TRBJ2-7; tentative D call: TRBD2 (6 bases). The germline V gene encodes CDR1 SEHNR and CDR2 FQNEAQ (reference sequence). The CDR3 runs 11 residues. The CDR3 sequence: CASSPGLRLSF. CDR3 in DNA: TGTGCCAGCAGCCCGGGACTCCGTCTATCCTTC.

This clone occurred once. The chain recombines TRBV2 with TRBJ2-1, with a possible D match to TRBD1 (8 bases). Trimming cost V 8 bases and J 4 bases, with 15 bases left between them. The CDR3 runs 14 residues. Germline CDR1 is SNHLY and CDR2 is FYNNEI. CDR3 DNA sequence: TGTGCCAGCTCTGGACAGGGAGGGTACAATGAGCAGTTCTTC. The encoded protein is CASSGQGGYNEQFF.

The chain recombines TRBV5-4 with TRBJ1-4; 7 nucleotides line up with TRBD1. The CDR3 has 14 amino acids. Trimming took 2 bases from V and 3 from J; bases not matched to a gene: 1. CDR1 and CDR2 (germline): SGHNT, YYREEE (reference sequence). The CDR3 reads CASSLQGSNEKLFF. In nucleotides, the CDR3 is TGTGCCAGCAGCTTACAGGGGTCTAATGAAAAACTGTTTTTT.

The chain has TRBV5-6 and TRBJ2-3; maybe TRBD2 (6 bases). Germline V gene data show CDR1 as SGHDT and CDR2 as YYEEEE. The CDR3 is made up of 15 amino acids. The V end lost 4 bases, the J end lost 0 bases, and 12 bases lay between the germline ends. The CDR3 is CASSPGVLSTDTQYF. As DNA, the CDR3 is TGTGCCAGCAGCCCGGGAGTTCTTAGCACAGATACGCAGTATTTT.

This chain links TRBV29-1 with TRBJ2-5; D is possibly TRBD2 (5 bases). V was shortened by 5 bases and J by 5 bases, with 12 bases between the two germline ends. Germline V gives CDR1 SQVTM, CDR2 ANQGSEA. This CDR3 region has 12 residues. CDR3 DNA sequence: TGCAGCGTTCTCGGGGTCCGGGAGACCCAGTACTTC. It translates to CSVLGVRETQYF.

J is TRBJ2-3 and V is TRBV6-1; TRBD2 matches at 9 bases. CDR1 and CDR2 (germline): MNHNS, SASEGT. The V gene end was trimmed by 2 bases and the J gene end by 0 bases; junction bases not matched to a gene: 3. The CDR3 has 16 residues. Written as DNA, the CDR3 is TGTGCCAGCAGTGAACTTAGCGGGAGTAGCACAGATACGCAGTATTTT. The encoded protein is CASSELSGSSTDTQYF.

The chain has TRBV6-6 and TRBJ1-1, with 7 bases lining up with TRBD1. This CDR3 is 14 amino acids long. Germline V gene sequence: CDR1 MNHNY, CDR2 SVGAGI (reference sequence). V dropped 2 bases and J dropped 5; count of bases not matched to a gene: 5. As DNA, the CDR3 is TGTGCCAGCAGTTACGGGACAGCAAAAACTGAAGCTTTCTTT. It is translated as CASSYGTAKTEAFF.

The V and J genes are TRBV7-2 and TRBJ1-1; D uncertain. V lost 4 bases and J 4 bases, leaving 19 bases between the germline ends. The CDR3 runs to 16 residues. CDR1 and CDR2 from the germline V gene are SGHTA and FQGNSA. In DNA form, the CDR3 reads TGTGCCAGCAGCTCCGCAATAGGGCGCGCGGGCACTGAAGCTTTCTTT. Translating gives CASSSAIGRAGTEAFF.

CDR3 coding DNA: TGTGCCAGTAGTAGGGGCCTAGTTTCCTACAATGAGCAGTTCTTC. This translates into CASSRGLVSYNEQFF. J is TRBJ2-1 and V is TRBV19; D may be TRBD1 (5 bases). Germline values: CDR1 LNHDA, CDR2 SQIVND (reference sequence). With 4 bases removed from V and 1 base from J, the gap between germline ends came to 11 bases. This CDR3 comprises 15 residues.

This chain links TRBV5-1 with TRBJ2-5; D gene uncertain. Germline CDR1 and CDR2: SGHRS and YFSETQ. The CDR3 loop spans 16 amino acids. Trimming removed 2 bases from V and 4 bases from J, with 18 bases in between. CDR3 region: CASSLRGYPTGETQYF. DNA for the CDR3: TGCGCCAGCAGCTTACGAGGCTACCCCACGGGAGAGACCCAGTACTTC.

The chain recombines TRBV15 with TRBJ1-4, with 11 bases fitting TRBD1. This CDR3 is 16 amino acids long. Germline V CDR1 and CDR2: LNHNV, YYDKDF (reference sequence). V lost 0 bases and J lost 8; bases outside the gene matches: 5. The CDR3 protein is CATSRDIGTGGEKLFF. The CDR3 bases are TGTGCCACCAGCAGAGATATCGGGACAGGGGGAGAAAAACTGTTTTTT.

The chain recombines TRBV7-9 with TRBJ1-1, with D possibly being TRBD1 (6 bases). The germline CDR1 and CDR2 sequences are SEHNR and FQNEAQ (reference sequence). V lost 5 bases and J 1 base, leaving 11 bases between the germline ends. The CDR3 consists of 14 residues. The CDR3 DNA follows: TGTGCCAGCAGCATAGACAGGAGGAACACTGAAGCTTTCTTT. This codes for CASSIDRRNTEAFF.

This sequence joins TRBV4-1 and TRBJ2-7; TRBD2 aligns across 8 bases. The length of the CDR3 is 15 residues. Looked up from germline, CDR1 is MGHRA and CDR2 is YSYEKL. V gave up 5 bases and J gave up 2 bases; unmatched junction bases: 8. The CDR3 DNA reads as TGCGCCAGCAGCTTTACTAGCGGCCCGACCTACGAGCAGTACTTC. It specifies CASSFTSGPTYEQYF.